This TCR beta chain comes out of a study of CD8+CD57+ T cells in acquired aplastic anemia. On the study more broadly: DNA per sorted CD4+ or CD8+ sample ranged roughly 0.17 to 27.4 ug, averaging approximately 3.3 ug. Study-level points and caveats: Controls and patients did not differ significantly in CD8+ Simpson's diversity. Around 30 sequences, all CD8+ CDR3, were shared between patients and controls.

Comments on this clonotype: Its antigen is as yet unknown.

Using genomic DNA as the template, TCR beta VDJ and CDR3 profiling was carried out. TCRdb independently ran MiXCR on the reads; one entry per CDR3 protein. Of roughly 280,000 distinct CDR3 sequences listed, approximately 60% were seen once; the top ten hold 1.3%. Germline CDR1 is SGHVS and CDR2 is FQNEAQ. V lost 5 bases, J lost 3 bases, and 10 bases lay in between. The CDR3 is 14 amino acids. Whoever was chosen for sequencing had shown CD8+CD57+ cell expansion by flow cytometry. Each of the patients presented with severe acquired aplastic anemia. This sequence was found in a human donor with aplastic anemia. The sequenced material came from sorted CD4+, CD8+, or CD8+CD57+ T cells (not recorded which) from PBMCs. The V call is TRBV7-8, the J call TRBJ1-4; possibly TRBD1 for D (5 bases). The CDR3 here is CASSDRQPNEKLFF. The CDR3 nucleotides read TGTGCCAGCAGCGATCGACAGCCTAATGAAAAACTGTTTTTT.